One sample yielded the 19 T cell receptor beta chains listed below, sequenced in a study of beta chain features in type 1 diabetes. General study points: Moderate yet significant TCRB CDR3 shortening was seen in Type 1 diabetes patients in all four CD4+ subsets.

For these TCRs, the target antigens are not known. Every isolated RNA sample was fully reverse transcribed, so sequencing captured expressed TCRB transcripts. Sequencing was performed with immunoSEQ multiplex PCR; in TCRdb, only in-frame clones are kept and a portion is missing. Counted here are roughly 730,000 clones, around 15% occurring once; the ten biggest clones make up roughly 0.022%. Sequenced input: naive CD4+ T cells from blood. The source of these receptors is a man aged 18 to 29 with type 1 diabetes.

The CDR3 nucleotides are TGCGCCAGCAGCCAAGCGCTAGCGGGAGGGGAGACCCAGTACTTC. As protein: CASSQALAGGETQYF. The chain is built from TRBV4-1 and TRBJ2-5, with TRBD2 identical over 12 bases. The CDR3 loop spans 15 amino acids. The V gene end was trimmed by 1 base and the J gene end by 5 bases; junction bases not matched to a gene: 2. Per germline, CDR1 MGHRA and CDR2 YSYEKL.

V is TRBV7-9 and J is TRBJ1-2; TRBD1 matches 7 bases. V shed 0 bases and J 4 bases; nucleotides not matched to a gene: 8. This CDR3 contains 16 residues. CDR1 SEHNR and CDR2 FQNEAQ come from the germline V gene (reference sequence). CDR3 loop: CASSLASTGLIYGYTF. CDR3 nucleotides: TGTGCCAGCAGCTTAGCCTCGACAGGGCTGATCTATGGCTACACCTTC.

The chain combines TRBV7-9 with TRBJ1-6; D possibly corresponds to TRBD1 (5 bases). This CDR3 is built from 13 residues. Between the trimmed V and J ends, which lost 1 base and 14 bases, there was a span of 12 bases. Germline assignment: CDR1 SEHNR and CDR2 FQNEAQ (reference sequence). CDR3 loop: CASSLEFGQTLHF. The DNA for the CDR3 is TGTGCCAGCAGCTTAGAGTTCGGACAAACCCTCCACTTT.

In this sample, this clone turned up a few times. The rearrangement uses TRBV29-1 and TRBJ2-6, with D hard to call. Germline loops: CDR1 SQVTM, CDR2 ANQGSEA. Deletions cut 4 bases from V and 0 bases from J, with 10 bases between. CDR3 size: 15 residues. This chain's CDR3 is CSVGEFHSGANVLTF. The CDR3 DNA reads TGCAGCGTTGGAGAGTTCCACTCTGGGGCCAACGTCCTGACTTTC.

This clone came up a few times. The V call is TRBV13, the J call TRBJ1-4, with 10 bases that match TRBD1. The V gene's germline CDR1 is PRHDT and CDR2 FYEKMQ (reference sequence). The ends lost 4 bases at V and 6 bases at J; junction bases unmatched: 2. This CDR3 spans 14 amino acids. The CDR3 here is CASSSGTGDEKLFF. DNA of the CDR3: TGTGCCAGCAGCTCCGGGACAGGGGATGAAAAACTGTTTTTT.

The chain carries TRBV15 and TRBJ2-7; D gene unclear. Germline-derived CDR1 and CDR2 are LNHNV and YYDKDF (reference sequence). Trimming pared 0 bases from V and 4 bases from J, leaving 7 bases between. CDR3 size: 13 residues. CDR3 region: CATSRENGYEQYF. For the CDR3, the DNA is TGTGCCACCAGCAGAGAGAACGGGTACGAGCAGTACTTC.

This clone has only a few counts. The chain recombines TRBV5-1 with TRBJ1-2; weak D call: TRBD1 (5 bases). This CDR3 is built from 14 residues. Trimming removed 4 bases from V and 2 bases from J, with 12 bases in between. Germline V gene lookup returns CDR1 SGHRS and CDR2 YFSETQ. Here the CDR3 reads CASSREEGNYGYTF. The CDR3, as DNA: TGCGCCAGCAGCCGGGAGGAGGGGAACTATGGCTACACCTTC.

This chain uses TRBV5-1 with TRBJ2-3; 7 bases agree with TRBD2. The germline V gene has CDR1 SGHRS and CDR2 YFSETQ. The CDR3 runs 15 residues. J was trimmed by 4 bases and V by 4 bases; bases with no gene match: 9. The CDR3 reads CASSHGTMDADTQYF. The CDR3 DNA sequence: TGCGCCAGCAGCCACGGGACTATGGATGCAGATACGCAGTATTTT.

This clone was counted a few times. The chain is built from TRBV9 and TRBJ1-1; the D is unclear. The CDR3 is made up of 14 amino acids. Germline V lookup: CDR1 SGDLS, CDR2 YYNGEE. V lost 2 bases and J 2 bases, leaving 10 bases between the germline ends. CDR3 coding DNA: TGTGCCAGCAGCGTGGAGTTACTTAACACTGAAGCTTTCTTT. This translates into CASSVELLNTEAFF.

The chain employs TRBV5-1 and TRBJ2-5, with 9 positions matching TRBD2. The germline V gene encodes CDR1 SGHRS and CDR2 YFSETQ. There are 17 residues in the CDR3. With V trimmed by 0 bases and J by 2 bases, 8 bases remained unmatched. In DNA, the CDR3 is TGCGCCAGCAGCTTGGCCAAAGGAGCGGGGGGTCAAGAGACCCAGTACTTC. This gives the protein CASSLAKGAGGQETQYF. Filled out from reference TRBV5-1 and TRBJ2-5, the complete variable domain reads KAGVTQTPRYLIKTRGQQVTLSCSPISGHRSVSWYQQTPGQGLQFLFEYFSETQRNKGNFPGRFSGRQFSNSRSEMNVSTLELGDSALYLCASSLAKGAGGQETQYFGPGTRLLVL.

V usage is TRBV6-5 and J usage is TRBJ2-2, with TRBD1 identical over 7 bases. The V gene's germline CDR1 is MNHEY and CDR2 SVGAGI. The ends lost 10 bases at V and 1 base at J; junction bases unmatched: 3. The CDR3 contains 13 residues. CDR3 bases: TGTGCCACCAGACAGGGGAACACCGGGGAGCTGTTTTTT. This translates into CATRQGNTGELFF.

The DNA for the CDR3 is TGCGCCAGCAGCTTGGTTAGCGGCCAAGAGACCCAGTACTTC. It translates to CASSLVSGQETQYF. The chain combines TRBV5-1 with TRBJ2-5, with D possibly TRBD2 on 6 matching bases. The ends were cut back, 0 bases at V and 1 base at J, with 7 bases in the middle. CDR1 and CDR2 (germline): SGHRS, YFSETQ. There are 14 residues in the CDR3.

This clone was picked up a small number of times. The CDR3 sequence is CASSKGDHTDTQYF. CDR3 sequence (DNA): TGTGCCAGCAGTAAGGGGGATCACACAGATACGCAGTATTTT. This chain joins TRBV25-1 and TRBJ2-3; D might be TRBD1 (6 bases). Looked up from germline, CDR1 is MGHDK and CDR2 is SYGVNS. This CDR3 has 14 amino acids. Deletions cut 5 bases from V and 2 bases from J, with 11 bases between.

CDR3 coding DNA: TGCGCCAGCAGCACCCGGGACAGGGGGAAGACCCAGTACTTC. It yields the protein CASSTRDRGKTQYF. The J gene is TRBJ2-5, the V gene TRBV5-1, with 11 bases lining up with TRBD1. V was clipped by 4 bases and J by 6 bases; unmatched bases: 5. CDR1 and CDR2 from the germline V gene are SGHRS and YFSETQ. The CDR3 runs 14 residues.

The CDR3 here is CASCYDSALGKLFF. As DNA, the CDR3 is TGTGCCAGCTGCTACGACAGCGCCCTTGGAAAACTGTTTTTT. The chain couples TRBV6-5 to TRBJ1-4, with D perhaps matching TRBD1 (5 bases). This CDR3 has 14 amino acids. Germline CDR1 reads MNHEY; CDR2 reads SVGAGI. V shed 8 bases and J shed 10 bases, with 20 bases lying between them.

A note on this clone: Distinct nucleotide sequences in the sample also encode this CDR3. The chain joins TRBV29-1 to TRBJ1-1; D is unclear. The germline V and J ends were trimmed by 6 bases and 0 bases, with 8 bases remaining between them. The CDR3 length is 12 residues. The germline V gene has CDR1 SQVTM and CDR2 ANQGSEA. The CDR3 region has the DNA TGCAGCGTGGCCGGGCTGAACACTGAAGCTTTCTTT. This encodes CSVAGLNTEAFF. Full variable domain (outside the CDR3, taken from reference TRBV29-1 and TRBJ1-1): SAVISQKPSRDICQRGTSLTIQCQVDSQVTMMFWYRQQPGQSLTLIATANQGSEATYESGFVIDKFPISRPNLTFSTLTVSNMSPEDSSIYLCSVAGLNTEAFFGQGTRLTVV.

The CDR3 DNA sequence: TGCGCCAGCAGCTTGGACGGAGGAACGCAGTATTTT. Amino acids: CASSLDGGTQYF. The V call is TRBV5-1, the J call TRBJ2-3; D may be TRBD2 (5 bases). The CDR3 is 12 amino acids. CDR1 and CDR2 (germline): SGHRS, YFSETQ. Trimming shortened V by 0 bases and J by 9 bases, and 8 bases separated the two germline ends.

This rearrangement joins TRBV5-1 to TRBJ1-4; D is unclear. Trimming stripped 2 bases from V and 8 bases from J, with 13 bases between. Germline V lookup: CDR1 SGHRS, CDR2 YFSETQ. The CDR3 totals 14 residues. CDR3 amino acids: CASSFGERGEKLFF. In DNA form, the CDR3 reads TGCGCCAGCAGCTTCGGAGAACGAGGGGAAAAACTGTTTTTT.

This clone was recorded a few times. The chain recombines TRBV4-2 with TRBJ1-6, with 8 bases aligning to TRBD1. CDR3 length: 16 residues. V shed 2 bases and J 9 bases; nucleotides not matched to a gene: 9. The germline V gene has CDR1 LGHNA and CDR2 YNFKEQ. The CDR3 DNA follows: TGTGCCAGCAGCCAACGTTCTAGGACAGGGTTTTCACCCCTCCACTTT. Protein: CASSQRSRTGFSPLHF.